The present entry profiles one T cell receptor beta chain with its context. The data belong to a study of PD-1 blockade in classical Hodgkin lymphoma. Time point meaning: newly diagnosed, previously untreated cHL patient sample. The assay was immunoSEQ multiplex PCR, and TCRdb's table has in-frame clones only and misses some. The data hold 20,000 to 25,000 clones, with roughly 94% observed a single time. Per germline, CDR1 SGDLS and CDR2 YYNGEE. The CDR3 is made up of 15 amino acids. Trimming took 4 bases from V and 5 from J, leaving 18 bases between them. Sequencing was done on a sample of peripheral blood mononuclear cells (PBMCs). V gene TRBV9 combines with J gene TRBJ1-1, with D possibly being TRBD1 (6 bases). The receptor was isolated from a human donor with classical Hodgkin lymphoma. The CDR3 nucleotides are TGTGCCAGCAGCCCAGAGGGGGGACTGTGGACTGAAGCTTTCTTT. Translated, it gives CASSPEGGLWTEAFF.